This entry is about one T cell receptor (beta chain). This sample stems from a study of blood T cell repertoires in COVID-19. The overall study: Collection of acute and convalescent COVID-19 samples took place in the United States, Italy and Spain. PBMCs, B-cell-depleted T cells, or T cells provided the cDNA or gDNA that made up the material.

Profiling relied on immunoSEQ multiplex PCR, and the TCRdb table lists in-frame clones only, not all of them. This table holds roughly 250,000 clones, more than 70% found once. The CDR3 covers 14 residues. Grouping used clinical history reported by participants in a survey and questionnaire. Two negative PCRs, clearance, or symptom resolution were required of recovered Cohort 3 donors. J is TRBJ2-2 and V is TRBV21-1; TRBD1, the table's D call, lacks a check against the DNA. TRBV21-1 is designated a pseudogene. The clonotype was recovered from a woman between 45 and 65 years old who had recovered from COVID-19. Sequencing was performed on PBMCs or T cells enriched from blood (not recorded which). CDR3 nucleotides: TGTGCCAGCAGATCACAGGGACCCACCGGGGAGCTGTTTTTT. It translates to CASRSQGPTGELFF.